This TCR beta chain emerged from a study of CD8+ T cells in alopecia areata. Trimming pared 5 bases from V and 5 bases from J, leaving 15 bases between. CDR3 length: 14 residues. Germline lookup yields CDR1 MNHEY and CDR2 SMNVEV (reference sequence). Study-wide results and limits: Many expanded lesional clones persisted in scalp and blood during tofacitinib treatment.

As to treatment: oral pan-JAK inhibitor, 5-10 mg twice daily. Once RNA had been extracted, it was reverse transcribed into cDNA to act as the sequencing template. The protocol was immunoSEQ multiplex PCR, while the TCRdb copy is restricted to in-frame clones and leaves out a portion. The data show over 70,000 clones, with 66% seen just once and 20% to 25% held by the top ten. This clone was seen a few times. Its antigen remains unidentified. The starting material was CD8+ T cells sorted from blood, obtained at week 24, from a patient treated with tofacitinib. V is TRBV27 and J is TRBJ1-2, with a possible D match to TRBD1 (6 bases). This receptor was taken from a human donor with alopecia areata. CDR3 protein: CASSGATGPYGYTF. The CDR3, as DNA: TGTGCCAGCAGTGGTGCGACAGGACCTTATGGCTACACCTTC.